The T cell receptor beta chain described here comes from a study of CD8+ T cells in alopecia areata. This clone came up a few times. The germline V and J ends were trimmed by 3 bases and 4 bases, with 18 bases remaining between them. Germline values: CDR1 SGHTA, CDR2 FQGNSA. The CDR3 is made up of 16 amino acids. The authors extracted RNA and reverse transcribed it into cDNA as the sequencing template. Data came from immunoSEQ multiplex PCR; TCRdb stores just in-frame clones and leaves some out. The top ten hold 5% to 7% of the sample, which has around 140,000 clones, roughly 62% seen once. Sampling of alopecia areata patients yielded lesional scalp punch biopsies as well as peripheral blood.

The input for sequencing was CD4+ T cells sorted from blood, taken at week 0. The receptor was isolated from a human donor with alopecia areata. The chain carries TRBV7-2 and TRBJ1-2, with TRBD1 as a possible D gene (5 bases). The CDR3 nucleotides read TGTGCCAGCAGCTTCATGAGTCAGGGAGGAGGCTATGGCTACACCTTC. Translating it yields CASSFMSQGGGYGYTF.